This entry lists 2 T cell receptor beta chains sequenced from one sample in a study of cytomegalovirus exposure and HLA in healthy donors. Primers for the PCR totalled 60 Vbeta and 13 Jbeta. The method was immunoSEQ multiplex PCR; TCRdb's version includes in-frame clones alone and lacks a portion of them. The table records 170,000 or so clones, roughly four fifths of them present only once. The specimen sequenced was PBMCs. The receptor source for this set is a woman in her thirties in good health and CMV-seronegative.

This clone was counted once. Here the CDR3 reads CASSLSGILNQDTQYF. CDR3 nucleotide sequence: TGCGCCAGCAGCCTTAGCGGGATATTGAATCAAGATACGCAGTATTTT. The V and J genes are TRBV5-1 and TRBJ2-3; 8 bases agree with TRBD2. J was trimmed by 5 bases and V by 4 bases; bases with no gene match: 12. The CDR3 has 16 amino acids. Germline values: CDR1 SGHRS, CDR2 YFSETQ.

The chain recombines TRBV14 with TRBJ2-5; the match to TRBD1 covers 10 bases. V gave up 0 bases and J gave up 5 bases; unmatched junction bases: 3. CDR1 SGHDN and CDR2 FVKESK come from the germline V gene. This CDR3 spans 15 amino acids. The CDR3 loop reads CASSQDGTGDETQYF. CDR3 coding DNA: TGTGCCAGCAGCCAAGACGGGACAGGGGACGAGACCCAGTACTTC.